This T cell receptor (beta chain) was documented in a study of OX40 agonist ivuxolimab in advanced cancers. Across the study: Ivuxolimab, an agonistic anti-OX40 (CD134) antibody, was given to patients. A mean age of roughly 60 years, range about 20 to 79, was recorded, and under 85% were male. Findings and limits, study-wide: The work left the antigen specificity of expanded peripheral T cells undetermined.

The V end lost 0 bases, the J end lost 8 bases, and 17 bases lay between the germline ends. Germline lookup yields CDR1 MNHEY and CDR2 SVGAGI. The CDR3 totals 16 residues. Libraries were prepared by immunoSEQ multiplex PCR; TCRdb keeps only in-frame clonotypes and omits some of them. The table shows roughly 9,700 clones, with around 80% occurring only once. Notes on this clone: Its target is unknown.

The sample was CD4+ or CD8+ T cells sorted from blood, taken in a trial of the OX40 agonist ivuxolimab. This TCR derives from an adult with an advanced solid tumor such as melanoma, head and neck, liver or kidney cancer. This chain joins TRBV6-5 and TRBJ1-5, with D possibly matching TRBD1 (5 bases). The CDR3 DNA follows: TGTGCCAGCAGTTACTCGGGGGATGCCAACATCAAGCCCCAGCATTTT. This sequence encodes CASSYSGDANIKPQHF.